This TCR beta chain came from a study of CD8 T cells in ankylosing spondylitis. Study-level findings and limits: In ankylosing spondylitis blood, a motif of 7 to 9 highly homologous TCR beta variants appeared characteristic.

In TCRdb, the 5' RACE reads were re-called with MiXCR into one record per CDR3 protein. In the table there are 450,000 or so distinct CDR3 sequences, roughly 26% of which are singletons. With regard to this clonotype: Its antigen remains unknown.

Germline V CDR1 and CDR2: SQVTM, ANQGSEA. The CDR3 has 13 residues. Deletions cut 4 bases from V and 2 bases from J, with 9 bases between. The chain couples TRBV29-1 to TRBJ1-5; a weak D match, TRBD1 (5 bases). The clonotype comes from a male donor with ankylosing spondylitis. Material for sequencing was blood, either unsorted or a sorted T cell fraction (not recorded which). CDR3 sequence: CSVGIQGNQPQHF. The CDR3 DNA follows: TGCAGCGTTGGCATACAGGGCAATCAGCCCCAGCATTTT.